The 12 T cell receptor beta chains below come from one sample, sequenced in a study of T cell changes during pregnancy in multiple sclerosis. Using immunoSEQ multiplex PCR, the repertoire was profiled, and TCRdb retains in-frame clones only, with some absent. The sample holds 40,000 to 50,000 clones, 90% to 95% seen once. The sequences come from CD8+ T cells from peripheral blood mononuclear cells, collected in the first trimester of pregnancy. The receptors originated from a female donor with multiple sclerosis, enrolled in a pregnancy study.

DNA for the CDR3: TGTGCCAGTACGGGAATGAATGAGCAGTTCTTC. Translated: CASTGMNEQFF. This chain links TRBV19 with TRBJ2-1; maybe TRBD2 (5 bases). This CDR3 is 11 amino acids long. V lost 7 bases to trimming and J lost 7 bases, with 8 bases between them. The V gene's germline CDR1 is LNHDA and CDR2 SQIVND (reference sequence).

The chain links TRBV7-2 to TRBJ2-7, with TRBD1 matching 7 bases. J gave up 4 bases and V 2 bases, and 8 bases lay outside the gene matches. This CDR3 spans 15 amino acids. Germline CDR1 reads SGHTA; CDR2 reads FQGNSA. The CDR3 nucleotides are TGTGCCAGCAGCTTATACCGGGGACAGACATACGAGCAGTACTTC. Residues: CASSLYRGQTYEQYF.

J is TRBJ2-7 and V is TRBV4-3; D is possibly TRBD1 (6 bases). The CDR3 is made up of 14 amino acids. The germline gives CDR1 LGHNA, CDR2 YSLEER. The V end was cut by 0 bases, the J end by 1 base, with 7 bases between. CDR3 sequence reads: CASSQEDRSYEQYF. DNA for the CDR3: TGCGCCAGCAGCCAAGAGGACAGATCCTACGAGCAGTACTTC.

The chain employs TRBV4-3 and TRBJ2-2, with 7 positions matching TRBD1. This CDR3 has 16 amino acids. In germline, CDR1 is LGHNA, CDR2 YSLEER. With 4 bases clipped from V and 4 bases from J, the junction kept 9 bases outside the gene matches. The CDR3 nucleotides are TGCGCCAGCAGCCTTTCGGACAGGTGGAGCACCGGGGAGCTGTTTTTT. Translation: CASSLSDRWSTGELFF.

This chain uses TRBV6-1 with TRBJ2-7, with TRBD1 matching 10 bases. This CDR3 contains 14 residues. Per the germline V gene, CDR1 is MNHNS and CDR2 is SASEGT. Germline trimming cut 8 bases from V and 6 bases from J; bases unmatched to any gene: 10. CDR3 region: CASRSGTGVVEQYF. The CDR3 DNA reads TGTGCCAGCCGATCAGGGACAGGGGTAGTCGAGCAGTACTTC.

CDR3 DNA: TGTGCCAGCAGTTTAGTACCAGGGGGTTCCCGCACCTTC. Translation: CASSLVPGGSRTF. This chain links TRBV28 with TRBJ1-2, with 7 bases fitting TRBD1. CDR3 length: 13 residues. The J segment lost 13 bases and the V segment lost 2 bases, leaving 10 bases of the junction unmatched. Germline V gives CDR1 MDHEN, CDR2 SYDVKM.

CDR3 sequence reads: CASSLSIGGSSEAFF. Written as DNA, the CDR3 is TGTGCCAGCAGTTTATCAATTGGGGGCAGCTCTGAAGCTTTCTTT. The chain joins TRBV27 to TRBJ1-1; a weak D match, TRBD1 (6 bases). Trimming cost V 0 bases and J 6 bases, with 14 bases left between them. This CDR3 comprises 15 residues. Germline loops: CDR1 MNHEY, CDR2 SMNVEV (reference sequence).

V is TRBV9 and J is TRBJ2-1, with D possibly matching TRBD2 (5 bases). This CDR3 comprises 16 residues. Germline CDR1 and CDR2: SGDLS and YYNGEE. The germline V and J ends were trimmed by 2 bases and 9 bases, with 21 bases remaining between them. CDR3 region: CASSVRALVGEGEQFF. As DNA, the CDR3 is TGTGCCAGCAGCGTCCGAGCCCTTGTGGGAGAGGGTGAGCAGTTCTTC.

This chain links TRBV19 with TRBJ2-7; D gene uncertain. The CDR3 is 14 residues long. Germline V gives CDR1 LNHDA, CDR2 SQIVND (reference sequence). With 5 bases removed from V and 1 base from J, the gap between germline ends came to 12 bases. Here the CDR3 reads CASSPGSSSYEQYF. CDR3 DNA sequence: TGTGCCAGTAGTCCAGGAAGCAGTTCCTACGAGCAGTACTTC.

The CDR3 reads CASSATSGSKNEQFF. The CDR3 nucleotides read TGTGCCAGCAGCGCAACCAGCGGGAGTAAAAATGAGCAGTTCTTC. The chain uses TRBV7-9 and TRBJ2-1, with 8 positions matching TRBD2. The CDR3 totals 15 residues. V shed 5 bases and J 7 bases; nucleotides not matched to a gene: 10. CDR1 SEHNR and CDR2 FQNEAQ come from the germline V gene (reference sequence).

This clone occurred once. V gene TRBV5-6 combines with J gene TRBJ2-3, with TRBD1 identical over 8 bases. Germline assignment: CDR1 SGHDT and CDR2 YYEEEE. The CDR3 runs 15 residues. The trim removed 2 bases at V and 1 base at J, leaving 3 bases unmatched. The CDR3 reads CASSFGTGGTDTQYF. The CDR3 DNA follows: TGTGCCAGCAGCTTTGGGACAGGCGGCACAGATACGCAGTATTTT.

The CDR3 nucleotides are TGTGCCAGCAGTTTACGCTCTGGAAACACCATATATTTT. Protein product: CASSLRSGNTIYF. The gene calls are TRBV27 and TRBJ1-3; D remains unclear. Deletions cut 2 bases from V and 0 bases from J, with 2 bases between. The CDR3 length is 13 residues. From germline, CDR1 is MNHEY and CDR2 SMNVEV (reference sequence).